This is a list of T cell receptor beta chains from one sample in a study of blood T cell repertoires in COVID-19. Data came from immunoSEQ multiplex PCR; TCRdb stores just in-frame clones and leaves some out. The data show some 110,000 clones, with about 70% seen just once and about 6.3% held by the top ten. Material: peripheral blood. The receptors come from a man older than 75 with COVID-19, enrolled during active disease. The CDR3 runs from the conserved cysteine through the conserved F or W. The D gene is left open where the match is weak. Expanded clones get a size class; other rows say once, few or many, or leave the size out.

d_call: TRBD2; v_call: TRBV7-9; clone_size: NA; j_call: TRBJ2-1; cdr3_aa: CASSSASGRAGEQFF; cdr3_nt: TGTGCCAGCAGCTCTGCTAGCGGGAGGGCCGGTGAGCAGTTCTTC
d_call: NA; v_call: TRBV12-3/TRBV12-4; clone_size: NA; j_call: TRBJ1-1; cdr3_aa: CASSSRGEAFF; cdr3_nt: TGTGCCAGCAGCTCTAGGGGTGAAGCTTTCTTT
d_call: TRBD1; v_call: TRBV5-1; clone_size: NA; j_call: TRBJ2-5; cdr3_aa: CASSAGQGQETQYF; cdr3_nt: TGCGCCAGCAGCGCAGGACAGGGCCAAGAGACCCAGTACTTC
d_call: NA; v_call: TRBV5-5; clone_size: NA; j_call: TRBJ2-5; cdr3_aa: CASSLEGFQETQYF; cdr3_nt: TGTGCCAGCAGCTTGGAGGGGTTCCAAGAGACCCAGTACTTC
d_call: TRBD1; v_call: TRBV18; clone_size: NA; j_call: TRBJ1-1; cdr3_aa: CASSPPMTGENTEAFF; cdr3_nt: TGTGCCAGCTCACCACCCATGACAGGGGAAAACACTGAAGCTTTCTTT
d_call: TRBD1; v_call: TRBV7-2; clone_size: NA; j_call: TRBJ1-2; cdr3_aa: CASSLGQAASGYGYTF; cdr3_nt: TGTGCCAGCAGCTTGGGACAGGCCGCATCTGGCTATGGCTACACCTTC
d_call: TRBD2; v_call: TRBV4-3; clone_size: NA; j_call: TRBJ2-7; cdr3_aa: CASSQDAAGNSYEQYF; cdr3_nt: TGCGCCAGCAGCCAAGACGCAGCGGGAAACTCCTACGAGCAGTACTTC
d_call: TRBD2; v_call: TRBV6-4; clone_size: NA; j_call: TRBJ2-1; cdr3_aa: CASGSGLADEQFF; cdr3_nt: TGTGCCTCCGGCTCGGGACTAGCGGATGAGCAGTTCTTC
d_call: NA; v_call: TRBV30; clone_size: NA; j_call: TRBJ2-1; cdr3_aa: CAWTVISGPYNEQFF; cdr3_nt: TGTGCCTGGACGGTTATCAGCGGACCCTACAATGAGCAGTTCTTC
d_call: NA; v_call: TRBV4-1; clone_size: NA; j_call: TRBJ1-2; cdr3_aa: CASSQESGAWYGYTF; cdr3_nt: TGCGCCAGCAGCCAAGAGAGTGGGGCTTGGTATGGCTACACCTTC
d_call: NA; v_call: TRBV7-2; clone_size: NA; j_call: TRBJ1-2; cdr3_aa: CASSLTTGFNYGYTF; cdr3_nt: TGTGCCAGCAGCTTAACTACAGGCTTTAACTATGGCTACACCTTC
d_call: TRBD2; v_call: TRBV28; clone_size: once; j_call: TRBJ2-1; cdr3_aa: CATSNSGRAVNEQFF; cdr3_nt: TGTGCGACGAGTAATAGCGGGAGGGCCGTCAATGAGCAGTTCTTC
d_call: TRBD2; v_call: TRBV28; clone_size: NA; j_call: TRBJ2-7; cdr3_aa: CASSSKSGSPYEQYF; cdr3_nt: TGTGCCAGCAGTTCCAAAAGCGGGAGCCCCTACGAGCAGTACTTC
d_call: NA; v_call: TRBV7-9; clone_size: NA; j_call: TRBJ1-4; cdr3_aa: CASSLAKTVGEKLFF; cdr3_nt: TGTGCCAGCAGCTTAGCGAAGACAGTAGGTGAAAAACTGTTTTTT
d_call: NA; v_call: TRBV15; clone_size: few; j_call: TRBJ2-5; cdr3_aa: CATSRTSGEWETQYF; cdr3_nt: TGTGCCACCAGCAGGACCTCAGGGGAATGGGAGACCCAGTACTTC
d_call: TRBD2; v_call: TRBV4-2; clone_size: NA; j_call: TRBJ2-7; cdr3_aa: CASSQGLAGGRQYF; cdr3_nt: TGTGCCAGCAGCCAAGGGCTAGCGGGAGGACGACAGTACTTC
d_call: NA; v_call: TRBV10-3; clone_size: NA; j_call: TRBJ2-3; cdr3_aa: CATAPTRRDTQYF; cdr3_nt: TGTGCCACCGCTCCAACAAGGAGGGATACGCAGTATTTT
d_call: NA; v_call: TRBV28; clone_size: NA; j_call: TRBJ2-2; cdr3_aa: CATRTSNTGELFF; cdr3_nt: TGTGCAACCCGGACATCAAACACCGGGGAGCTGTTTTTT
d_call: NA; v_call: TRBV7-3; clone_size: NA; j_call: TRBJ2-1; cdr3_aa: CASSLERDNEQFF; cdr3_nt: TGTGCCAGCAGCTTAGAGAGGGACAATGAGCAGTTCTTC
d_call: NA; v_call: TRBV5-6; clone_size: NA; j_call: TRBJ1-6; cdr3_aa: CASSLVGGRGGNSPLHF; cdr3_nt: TGTGCCAGCAGCTTGGTCGGTGGCAGGGGAGGGAATTCACCCCTCCACTTT
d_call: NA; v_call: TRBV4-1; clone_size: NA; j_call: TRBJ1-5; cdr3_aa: CASSQESIGGSQHF; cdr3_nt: TGCGCCAGCAGCCAAGAGTCAATCGGGGGTAGCCAGCATTTT
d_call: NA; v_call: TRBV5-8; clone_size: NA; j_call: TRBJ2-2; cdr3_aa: CASSLGPGSGTGELFF; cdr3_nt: TGTGCCAGCAGCTTGGGGCCAGGGTCTGGCACCGGGGAGCTGTTTTTT
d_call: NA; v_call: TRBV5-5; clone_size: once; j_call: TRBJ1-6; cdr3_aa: CASSSDGGVSPLHF; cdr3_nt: TGTGCCAGCAGCTCGGATGGAGGTGTTTCACCCCTCCACTTT
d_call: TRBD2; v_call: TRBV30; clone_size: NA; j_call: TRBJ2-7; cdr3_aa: CAWSSTGGPGLEQYF; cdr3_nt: TGTGCCTGGAGTTCAACGGGAGGCCCAGGACTCGAGCAGTACTTC
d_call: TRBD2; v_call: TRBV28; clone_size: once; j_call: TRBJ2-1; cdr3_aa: CASSLPLTSGEYNEQFF; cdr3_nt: TGTGCCAGCAGTCTCCCCCTGACTAGCGGGGAATACAATGAGCAGTTCTTC
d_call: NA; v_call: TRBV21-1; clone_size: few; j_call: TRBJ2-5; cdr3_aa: CASSNPQGKETQYF; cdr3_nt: TGTGCCAGCAGCAACCCACAGGGGAAAGAGACCCAGTACTTC
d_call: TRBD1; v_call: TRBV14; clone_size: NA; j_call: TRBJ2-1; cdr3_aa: CASSRQGSQQFF; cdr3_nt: TGTGCCAGCAGCAGACAGGGGTCCCAGCAGTTCTTC
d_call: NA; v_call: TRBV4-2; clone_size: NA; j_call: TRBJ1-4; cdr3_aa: CASSQAGGANEKLFF; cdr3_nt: TGTGCCAGCAGCCAAGCCGGGGGGGCTAATGAAAAACTGTTTTTT
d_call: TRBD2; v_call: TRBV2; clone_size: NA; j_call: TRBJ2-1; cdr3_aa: CASVWTSGNNEQFF; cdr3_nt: TGTGCCAGCGTTTGGACTAGCGGGAACAATGAGCAGTTCTTC
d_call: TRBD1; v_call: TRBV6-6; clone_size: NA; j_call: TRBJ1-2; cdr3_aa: CASSPDREGYTF; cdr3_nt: TGTGCCAGCAGCCCAGACAGGGAAGGCTACACCTTC
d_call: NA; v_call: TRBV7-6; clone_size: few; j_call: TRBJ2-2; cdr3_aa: CASSVDLGNTGELFF; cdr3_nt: TGTGCCAGCAGCGTAGATCTCGGTAACACCGGGGAGCTGTTTTTT
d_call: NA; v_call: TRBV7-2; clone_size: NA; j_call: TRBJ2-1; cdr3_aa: CASTLAVSSYNEQFF; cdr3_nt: TGTGCCAGCACCTTAGCGGTTAGCTCCTACAATGAGCAGTTCTTC
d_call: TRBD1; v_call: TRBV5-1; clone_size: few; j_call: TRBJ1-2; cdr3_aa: CASSKDRSYGYTF; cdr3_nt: TGCGCCAGCAGCAAGGACAGGAGCTATGGCTACACCTTC
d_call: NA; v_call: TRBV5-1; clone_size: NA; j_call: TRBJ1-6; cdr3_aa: CASSLERDNSPLHF; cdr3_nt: TGCGCCAGCAGCTTGGAACGGGATAATTCACCCCTCCACTTT
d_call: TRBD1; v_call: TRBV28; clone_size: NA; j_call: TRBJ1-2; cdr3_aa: CASSYRTGGHGYTF; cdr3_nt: TGTGCCAGCAGTTACCGGACAGGGGGCCATGGCTACACCTTC
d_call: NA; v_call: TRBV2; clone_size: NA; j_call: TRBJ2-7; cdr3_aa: CASSERGYEQYF; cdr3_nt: TGTGCCAGCAGTGAAAGGGGCTACGAGCAGTACTTC
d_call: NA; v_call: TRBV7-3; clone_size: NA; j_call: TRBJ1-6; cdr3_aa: CASSYTGSGSPLHF; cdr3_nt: TGTGCCAGCAGCTACACAGGTTCCGGTTCACCCCTCCACTTT
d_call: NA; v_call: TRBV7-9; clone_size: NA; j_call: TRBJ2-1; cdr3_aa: CASSLGGGSYNEQFF; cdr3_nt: TGTGCCAGCAGCTTAGGTGGCGGGTCCTACAATGAGCAGTTCTTC
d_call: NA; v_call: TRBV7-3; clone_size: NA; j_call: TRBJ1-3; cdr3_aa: CASSSGPAGNTIYF; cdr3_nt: TGTGCCAGCAGCTCTGGGCCGGCGGGAAACACCATATATTTT
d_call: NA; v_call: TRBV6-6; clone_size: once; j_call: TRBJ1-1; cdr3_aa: CASSYGGFEAFF; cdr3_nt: TGTGCCAGCAGTTACGGAGGCTTTGAAGCTTTCTTT
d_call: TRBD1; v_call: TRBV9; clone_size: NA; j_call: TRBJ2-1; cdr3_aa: CASSSGGRGREQFF; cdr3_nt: TGTGCCAGCAGCTCCGGGGGCAGGGGGCGGGAGCAGTTCTTC
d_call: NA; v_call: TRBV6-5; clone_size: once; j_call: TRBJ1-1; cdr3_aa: CASRGGASAFF; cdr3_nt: TGTGCCAGCAGAGGGGGAGCTTCAGCTTTCTTT
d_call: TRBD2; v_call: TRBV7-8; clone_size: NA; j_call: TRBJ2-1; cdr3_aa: CASSLGTSGRAWFF; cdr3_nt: TGTGCCAGCAGCTTGGGGACTAGCGGGAGGGCCTGGTTCTTC
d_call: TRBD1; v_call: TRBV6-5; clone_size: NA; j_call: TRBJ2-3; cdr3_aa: CASRRTGLDTQYF; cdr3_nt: TGTGCCAGCAGGCGGACAGGGTTGGATACGCAGTATTTT
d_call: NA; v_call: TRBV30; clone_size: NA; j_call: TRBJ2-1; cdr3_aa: CAWKGQNNNEQFF; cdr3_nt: TGTGCCTGGAAAGGACAGAATAACAATGAGCAGTTCTTC
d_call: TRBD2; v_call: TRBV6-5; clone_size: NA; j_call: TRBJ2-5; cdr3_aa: CASTGYRGGTQYF; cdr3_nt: TGTGCCAGCACCGGTTACCGCGGGGGGACCCAGTACTTC
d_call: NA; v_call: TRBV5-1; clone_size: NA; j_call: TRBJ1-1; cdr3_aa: CASSLTAMNTEAFF; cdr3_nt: TGCGCCAGCAGCCTGACAGCCATGAACACTGAAGCTTTCTTT
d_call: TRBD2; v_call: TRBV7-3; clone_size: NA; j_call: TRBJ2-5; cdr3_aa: CASSTGLAGGPETQYF; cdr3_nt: TGTGCCAGCAGCACTGGACTAGCGGGAGGGCCCGAGACCCAGTACTTC
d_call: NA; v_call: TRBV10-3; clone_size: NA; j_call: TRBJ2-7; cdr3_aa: CAISDWQGEVDEQYF; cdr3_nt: TGTGCCATCAGTGATTGGCAGGGTGAAGTAGACGAGCAGTACTTC
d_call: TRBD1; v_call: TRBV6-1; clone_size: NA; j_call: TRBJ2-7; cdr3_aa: CASSEATGGWDYEQYF; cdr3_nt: TGTGCCAGCAGTGAAGCGACAGGGGGTTGGGACTACGAGCAGTACTTC
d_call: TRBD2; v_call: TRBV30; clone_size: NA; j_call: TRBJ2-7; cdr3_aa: CAWSTSGSYYEQYF; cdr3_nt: TGTGCCTGGTCGACTAGCGGGAGTTACTACGAGCAGTACTTC
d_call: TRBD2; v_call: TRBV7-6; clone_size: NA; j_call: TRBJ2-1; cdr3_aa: CASSLAGLAGGNEQFF; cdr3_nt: TGTGCCAGCAGCTTAGCGGGACTAGCGGGAGGCAATGAGCAGTTCTTC
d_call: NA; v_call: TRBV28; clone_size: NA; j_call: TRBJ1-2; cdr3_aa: CASSLSGYGYTF; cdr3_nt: TGTGCCAGCAGTTTGTCAGGTTATGGCTACACCTTC
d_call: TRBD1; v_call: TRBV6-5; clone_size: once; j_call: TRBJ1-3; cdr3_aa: CASSRGTGIGNTIYF; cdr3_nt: TGTGCCAGCAGTCGTGGGACAGGGATCGGAAACACCATATATTTT
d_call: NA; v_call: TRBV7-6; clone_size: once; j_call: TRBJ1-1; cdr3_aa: CASSQDRNTEAFF; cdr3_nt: TGTGCCAGCAGCCAAGACAGGAACACTGAAGCTTTCTTT